The 11 T cell receptor beta chains below come from one sample, sequenced in a study of OX40 agonist ivuxolimab in advanced cancers. The protocol was immunoSEQ multiplex PCR, while the TCRdb copy is restricted to in-frame clones and leaves out a portion. The sample comprises tens of thousands of clones, around 92% of which are singletons, and about 15% rests with the top ten. Specimen: CD4+ or CD8+ T cells sorted from blood, collected in a trial of the OX40 agonist ivuxolimab. The receptor source for this set is an adult with an advanced solid tumor such as melanoma, head and neck, liver or kidney cancer.

V gene TRBV9 combines with J gene TRBJ2-2; TRBD1 agrees at 9 bases. The CDR3 extends over 16 amino acids. V shed 2 bases, J shed 4 bases, and the junction held 6 bases outside the gene matches. Germline V gene data show CDR1 as SGDLS and CDR2 as YYNGEE. CDR3 DNA: TGTGCCAGCAGCGTTGGGGACAGGGATCTCACCGGGGAGCTGTTTTTT. Its translation: CASSVGDRDLTGELFF.

This clone occurred once. The chain uses TRBV19 and TRBJ2-1; a possible D gene is TRBD2 (5 bases). Trimming pared 3 bases from V and 4 bases from J, leaving 7 bases between. In germline, CDR1 is LNHDA, CDR2 SQIVND (reference sequence). The CDR3 runs to 13 residues. This CDR3 is CASSMGGYNEQFF. CDR3 nucleotides: TGTGCCAGTAGTATGGGCGGGTACAATGAGCAGTTCTTC.

V and J are TRBV27 and TRBJ2-6; D is ambiguous. V lost 6 bases and J 0 bases, leaving 3 bases between the germline ends. CDR1 is MNHEY and CDR2 is SMNVEV in the germline V gene (reference sequence). The CDR3 is made up of 13 amino acids. This chain's CDR3 is CASSPSGANVLTF. CDR3 nucleotides: TGTGCCAGCAGCCCCTCTGGGGCCAACGTCCTGACTTTC.

CDR3 in amino acids: CASSGNYEQYF. The CDR3 nucleotides are TGCGCCAGCAGCGGTAACTACGAGCAGTACTTC. The chain has TRBV5-1 and TRBJ2-7, with D unclear. Germline V gene sequence: CDR1 SGHRS, CDR2 YFSETQ. This CDR3 is built from 11 residues. V dropped 4 bases and J dropped 3 bases, with 5 bases sitting between them.

The chain recombines TRBV2 with TRBJ2-3, with D maybe TRBD2 (6 bases). V was shortened by 10 bases and J by 9 bases, with 11 bases between the two germline ends. Germline assignment: CDR1 SNHLY and CDR2 FYNNEI. This CDR3 is built from 10 residues. The CDR3 region is CATGGDTQYF. CDR3 DNA: TGTGCCACCGGAGGGGACACGCAGTATTTT.

Concerning this clone itself: A junction boundary mismatches the germline segment, possibly from a read error. The chain links TRBV7-7 to TRBJ2-5, with a weak D call TRBD1 (6 bases). The CDR3 extends over 16 amino acids. The germline gives CDR1 SSHAT, CDR2 FNYEAQ (reference sequence). In nucleotides, the CDR3 is TGTGCTAGCAGCCTAAGCACTGTAACAGGGCAAGAGACCCAGTACTTC. Translation gives CASSLSTVTGQETQYF.

The CDR3 sequence is CASSQEVERTYEQYF. In DNA, the CDR3 is TGTGCCAGCAGCCAAGAGGTGGAGAGAACCTACGAGCAGTACTTC. The chain joins TRBV7-9 to TRBJ2-7; D gene uncertain. There are 15 residues in the CDR3. Germline-derived CDR1 and CDR2 are SEHNR and FQNEAQ (reference sequence). Trimming left V 5 bases short and J 2 bases short, with 16 bases between.

This clone came up once. The chain links TRBV4-1 to TRBJ2-7, with D perhaps TRBD1 or TRBD2 (5 bases each). This CDR3 has 15 residues. Germline CDR1 MGHRA, CDR2 YSYEKL. The V gene lost 0 bases and the J gene lost 6 bases, with 15 bases spanning the gap. The CDR3 region has the DNA TGCGCCAGCAGCCAAGAGACGGGACCACGGGTCGAGCAGTACTTC. The encoded protein is CASSQETGPRVEQYF.

The chain is built from TRBV5-6 and TRBJ2-4; D not resolved. CDR3 size: 16 residues. V gave up 2 bases and J gave up 1 base, with 13 bases separating them. Germline V lookup: CDR1 SGHDT, CDR2 YYEEEE. In nucleotides, the CDR3 is TGTGCCAGCAGCTTCGGAAGGGTTGGGGCCAAAAACATTCAGTACTTC. It encodes CASSFGRVGAKNIQYF.

The chain is built from TRBV27 and TRBJ1-2, with TRBD1 matching over 8 bases. V shed 3 bases, J shed 3 bases, and the junction held 6 bases outside the gene matches. The germline V gene encodes CDR1 MNHEY and CDR2 SMNVEV (reference sequence). The CDR3 length is 15 residues. Here the CDR3 reads CASSFRDRLDYGYTF. In DNA, the CDR3 is TGTGCCAGCAGTTTTCGGGACAGGCTAGACTATGGCTACACCTTC.

This chain uses TRBV27 with TRBJ2-1; 10 nucleotides agree with TRBD2. Germline V gene lookup returns CDR1 MNHEY and CDR2 SMNVEV (reference sequence). The CDR3 extends over 16 amino acids. Trimming took 2 bases from V and 8 from J; bases not matched to a gene: 9. The CDR3: CASSLTSGRAGDEQFF. CDR3 in DNA: TGTGCCAGCAGTTTAACCAGCGGGAGGGCCGGGGATGAGCAGTTCTTC.